A selection of T cell receptor beta chains follows, all from one sample in a study of OX40 agonist ivuxolimab in advanced cancers. TCRdb's table, derived via immunoSEQ multiplex PCR, lists solely in-frame clones and lacks some. The sample lists some 86,000 clones; around 94% were seen once. Sequencing used CD4+ or CD8+ T cells sorted from blood, obtained in a trial of the OX40 agonist ivuxolimab. These TCRs come from an adult with an advanced solid tumor such as melanoma, head and neck, liver or kidney cancer. Each CDR3 is given with its conserved first and last residue. A D gene is named only where the DNA matches it firmly. Where a row states a size, it is once, few, many or the class of an expanded clone; other rows omit it.

j_call,clone_size,v_call,d_call,cdr3_nt,cdr3_aa
TRBJ2-1,-,TRBV5-6,-,TGTGCCAGCAGCTTAAACCGGGTCCTGAGCTCCTACAATGAGCAGTTCTTC,CASSLNRVLSSYNEQFF
TRBJ1-4,-,TRBV13,-,TGTGCCAGCAGCTTACGACAGCTTAATGAAAAACTGTTTTTT,CASSLRQLNEKLFF
TRBJ2-1,-,TRBV14,TRBD2,TGTGCCAGCAGCCAAGACCGCGGGGGGTCACAGTTCTTC,CASSQDRGGSQFF
TRBJ2-3,-,TRBV9,TRBD2,TGTGCCAGCAGCGCTCCAGCGGGGAGCACAGATACGCAGTATTTT,CASSAPAGSTDTQYF
TRBJ2-3,-,TRBV14,-,TGTGCCAGCAGCATGCCTCTAGCTCCAGATACGCAGTATTTT,CASSMPLAPDTQYF
TRBJ1-5,-,TRBV2,-,TGTGCCAGCAGAGCACTACAGGCAAGCAATCAGCCCCAGCATTTT,CASRALQASNQPQHF
TRBJ2-7,-,TRBV5-6,-,TGTGCCAGCAGCGAAGGCCAAGACTACGAGCAGTACTTC,CASSEGQDYEQYF
TRBJ2-7,-,TRBV19,-,TGTGCCAGTAGTATTGGGCAAGGGTACGAGCAGTACTTC,CASSIGQGYEQYF
TRBJ2-3,-,TRBV6-4,TRBD1,TGTGCCAGCAGCCTGGAACCAGGGGGAAGCACAGATACGCAGTATTTT,CASSLEPGGSTDTQYF
TRBJ2-5,-,TRBV5-1,TRBD1,TGCGCCAGCCGAGACCGGGACAGGGGGTATCAAGAGACCCAGTACTTC,CASRDRDRGYQETQYF
TRBJ2-2,-,TRBV9,-,TGTGCCAGCAGCGCCGAGTCCGGGGAGCTGTTTTTT,CASSAESGELFF
TRBJ2-5,-,TRBV28,TRBD2,TGTGCCAGCAGTCTGGAGCGGGAGACCCTAGAGACCCAGTACTTC,CASSLERETLETQYF
TRBJ2-7,-,TRBV9,-,TGTGCCAGCAGCGGGGGAGGCGAGCAGTACTTC,CASSGGGEQYF
TRBJ2-5,-,TRBV11-2,TRBD2,TGTGCCAGCAGCTTTCGACTAGCAGGCCAAGAGACCCAGTACTTC,CASSFRLAGQETQYF
TRBJ2-5,-,TRBV7-9,-,TGTGCCAGCAGCTTAGAAAACTCAGAGACCCAGTACTTC,CASSLENSETQYF
TRBJ1-1,-,TRBV6-5,-,TGTGCCAGCAGTTACGATCTGAACACTGAAGCTTTCTTT,CASSYDLNTEAFF
TRBJ2-1,-,TRBV13,-,TGTGCCAACAGCTTAGGGGAACGAGTATCAGCGTTCTTC,CANSLGERVSAFF
TRBJ2-7,many,TRBV27,TRBD1,TGTGCCAGCAGATCAGGGGGCGAGCAGTACTTC,CASRSGGEQYF
TRBJ2-1,-,TRBV5-1,-,TGCGCCAGCAGCTGGAGCTTTCTTGGTGAGCAGTTCTTC,CASSWSFLGEQFF
TRBJ1-6,-,TRBV6-6,TRBD1,TGTGCCAGCAGCCCGGGACAGGGTGGATCACCCCTCCACTTT,CASSPGQGGSPLHF
TRBJ2-7,-,TRBV28,TRBD2,TGTGCCAGCAGTCCTCTAGCGGGAGTGGGGTACGAGCAGTACTTC,CASSPLAGVGYEQYF
TRBJ1-2,-,TRBV5-1,-,TGCGCCAGCAGCTTGGCCTTTCCGGGTGACGGCTATGGCTACACCTTC,CASSLAFPGDGYGYTF
TRBJ2-6,-,TRBV11-2,-,TGTGCCAGCAGCTTAGGCGGGGCGTCTGGGGCCAACGTCCTGACTTTC,CASSLGGASGANVLTF
TRBJ2-7,-,TRBV9,-,TGTGCCAGCAGCGTAGGTGGATATGAGTACGAGCAGTACTTC,CASSVGGYEYEQYF
TRBJ1-1,-,TRBV5-1,-,TGCGCCAGCAGCATGGACGGTTTTGAAGCTTTCTTT,CASSMDGFEAFF
TRBJ2-3,once,TRBV28,-,TGTGCCAGCAGTATGGTCCTGTTCCAGGATACGCAGTATTTT,CASSMVLFQDTQYF
TRBJ2-1,-,TRBV4-1,-,TGCGCCAGCAGCCTTGGACAGATACGCGACAATGAGCAGTTCTTC,CASSLGQIRDNEQFF
TRBJ1-2,-,TRBV29-1,TRBD1,TGCAGCTTTTGGGACAGCTATGGCTACACCTTC,CSFWDSYGYTF
TRBJ2-3,-,TRBV28,TRBD2,TGTGCCAGCAGTGAAATTATAGCGGGAGGGCCAAGAGATACGCAGTATTTT,CASSEIIAGGPRDTQYF